The TCR beta chain described here comes from a study of CD8 T cells in Susac syndrome. Reverse transcription used roughly 0.45 to 1 ug RNA and random hexamers. TCRdb used MiXCR to reprocess the immunoSEQ multiplex PCR reads, holding one entry per CDR3 protein. The sample yields 200,000 to 250,000 distinct CDR3 sequences, about 95% seen once. As to this clonotype: The antigen remains unidentified.

Overall study findings and caveats: Acknowledgment was made by the study that its TCR sequencing and HLA analysis involved a relatively small number of individuals.

The sequenced target, TCR beta, came from blood CD8+ and CD4+ T cells. Diagnostic criteria for definite or probable disease, in their recently defined form, were met by the patients with Susac syndrome. The sequencing input was CD4+ T cells from PBMCs. The receptor was isolated from a human donor with Susac syndrome.

The CDR3 DNA follows: TGTGCCAGCAGCCCCGGAGGGACCAACACTGAAGCTTTCTTT. Protein product: CASSPGGTNTEAFF. This chain uses TRBV7-6 with TRBJ1-1, with TRBD1 as a possible D gene (5 bases). V was pared by 5 bases and J by 2 bases, with 12 bases between. Germline V gene lookup returns CDR1 SGHVS and CDR2 FNYEAQ. This CDR3 comprises 14 residues.